The subject of this entry is one T cell receptor (beta chain). What it binds is not known. The sample is drawn from a study of graft-versus-host responses after intestinal transplantation. The wider study: All of the recipients had induction that used anti-thymocyte globulin, then tacrolimus and steroids for approximately 3 years.

Sequenced by immunoSEQ multiplex PCR; TCRdb stores in-frame clones only, minus some. The sample includes tens of thousands of clones, 90% seen only once; the top ten take nearly 0.11%. V was pared by 4 bases and J by 4 bases, with 3 bases of the junction left unmatched. CDR1 is SGHRS and CDR2 is YFSETQ in the germline V gene. This CDR3 comprises 13 residues. Study findings and constraints: Within the allografts of patients who had graft-donor T cell macrochimerism, graft-versus-host to host-versus-graft clonal ratios were high. The study associated peak circulating GvH clone levels with early post-transplant HvG declines. Marrow from the recipient contained GvH clones, some of which had appeared first in ileum or blood.

This chain connects TRBV5-1 to TRBJ2-5; 8 nucleotides match TRBD2. This sequence originates from a human donor who received an intestinal transplant. The source was unstimulated CD4+ T cells sorted from spleen or lymph node cells, collected before intestinal transplant. CDR3 region: CASSKAGVETQYF. In nucleotides, the CDR3 is TGCGCCAGCAGCAAAGCGGGGGTAGAGACCCAGTACTTC.